The T cell receptor beta chain under discussion was sequenced for a study of blood T cell repertoires in COVID-19. Study background: The origin of the acute and convalescent COVID-19 samples was the United States, Italy and Spain. PBMCs, B-cell-depleted T cells, or T cells were the source of the cDNA or gDNA that made up the material.

The CDR3 length is 15 residues. From germline, CDR1 is MGHDK and CDR2 SYGVNS. V was cut by 8 bases and J by 8 bases, with 21 bases left in between. Original data processing: Amplification from reference gene primers served as the basis for estimated nucleated cell counts. Produced via immunoSEQ multiplex PCR; TCRdb's table is partial and in-frame only. The V and J calls and clone size come from that table; D and trimming were worked out from the DNA. The data hold fewer than 200,000 clones, with approximately 83% observed a single time. This chain links TRBV25-1 with TRBJ1-4; possibly TRBD1 for D (5 bases). The sequence was collected from a woman aged 80 or over with acute or convalescent COVID-19. The sample taken for sequencing was peripheral blood. The CDR3 region is CASGSRTAGPEKLFF. CDR3 DNA: TGTGCCAGCGGCAGCAGAACGGCAGGGCCGGAAAAACTGTTTTTT. Full variable domain (missing parts from reference TRBV25-1 and TRBJ1-4): EADIYQTPRYLVIGTGKKITLECSQTMGHDKMYWYQQDPGMELHLIHYSYGVNSTEKGDLSSESTVSRIRTEHFPLTLESARPSHTSQYLCASGSRTAGPEKLFFGSGTQLSVL.